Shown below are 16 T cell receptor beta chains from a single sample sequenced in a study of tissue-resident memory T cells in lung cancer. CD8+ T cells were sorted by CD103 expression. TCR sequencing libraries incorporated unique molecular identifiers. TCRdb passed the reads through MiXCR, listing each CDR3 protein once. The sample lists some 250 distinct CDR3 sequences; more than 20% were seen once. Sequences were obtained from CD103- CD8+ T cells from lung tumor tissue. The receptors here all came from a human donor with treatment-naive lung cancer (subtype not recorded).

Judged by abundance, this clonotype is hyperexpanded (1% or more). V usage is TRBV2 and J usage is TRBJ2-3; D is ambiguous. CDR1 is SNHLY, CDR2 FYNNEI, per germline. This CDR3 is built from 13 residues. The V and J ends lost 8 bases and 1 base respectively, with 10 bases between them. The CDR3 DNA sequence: TGTGCCAGCGGCGACGGAGGCACAGATACGCAGTATTTT. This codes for CASGDGGTDTQYF.

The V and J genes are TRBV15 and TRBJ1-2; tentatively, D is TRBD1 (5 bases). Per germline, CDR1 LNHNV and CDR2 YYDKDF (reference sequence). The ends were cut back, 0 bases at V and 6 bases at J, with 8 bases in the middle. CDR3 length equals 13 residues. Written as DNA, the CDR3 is TGTGCCACCAGCAGAGAGGAAGGGGATGGCTACACCTTC. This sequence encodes CATSREEGDGYTF. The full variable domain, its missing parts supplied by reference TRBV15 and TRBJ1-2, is DAMVIQNPRYQVTQFGKPVTLSCSQTLNHNVMYWYQQKSSQAPKLLFHYYDKDFNNEADTPDNFQSRRPNTSFCFLDIRSPGLGDTAMYLCATSREEGDGYTFGSGTRLTVV.

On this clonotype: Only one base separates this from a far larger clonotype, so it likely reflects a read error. CDR3 bases: TGTGCCAGCAGCCAAGAGAGCGGCGGCCCTTACAATGAGCAGTACTTC. Encoded protein: CASSQESGGPYNEQYF. The chain joins TRBV3-1 to TRBJ2-5; D may be TRBD2 (5 bases). The germline V gene encodes CDR1 LGHDT and CDR2 YNNKEL (reference sequence). The germline V and J ends were trimmed by 0 bases and 11 bases, with 22 bases remaining between them. CDR3 length: 16 residues.

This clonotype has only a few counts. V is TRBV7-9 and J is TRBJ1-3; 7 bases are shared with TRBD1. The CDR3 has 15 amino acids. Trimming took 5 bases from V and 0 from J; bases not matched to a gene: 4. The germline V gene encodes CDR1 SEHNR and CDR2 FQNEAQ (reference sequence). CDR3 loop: CASSDRDLSGNTIYF. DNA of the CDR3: TGTGCCAGCAGCGACAGGGATCTCTCTGGAAACACCATATATTTT.

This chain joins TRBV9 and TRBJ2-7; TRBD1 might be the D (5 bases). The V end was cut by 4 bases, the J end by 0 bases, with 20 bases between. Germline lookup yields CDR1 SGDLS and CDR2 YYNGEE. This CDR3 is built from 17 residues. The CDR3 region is CASSPQPQGVSSYEQYF. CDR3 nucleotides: TGTGCCAGCAGCCCGCAGCCCCAAGGGGTAAGCTCCTACGAGCAGTACTTC.

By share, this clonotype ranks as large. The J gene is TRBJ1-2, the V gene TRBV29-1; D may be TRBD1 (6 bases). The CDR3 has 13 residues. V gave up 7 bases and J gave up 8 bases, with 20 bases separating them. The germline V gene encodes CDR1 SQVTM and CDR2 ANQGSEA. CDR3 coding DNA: TGCAGCGGGGAGGGAGGACAGCTAGACGGCTACACCTTC. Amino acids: CSGEGGQLDGYTF.

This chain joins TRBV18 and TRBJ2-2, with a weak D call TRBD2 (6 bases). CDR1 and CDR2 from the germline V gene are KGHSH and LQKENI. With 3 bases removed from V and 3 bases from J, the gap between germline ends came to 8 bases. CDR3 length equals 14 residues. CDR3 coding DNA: TGTGCCAGCTCACCGGGACTGCACACCGGGGAGCTGTTTTTT. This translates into CASSPGLHTGELFF.

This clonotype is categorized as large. CDR3 protein: CASSELDRGRDYGYTF. Written as DNA, the CDR3 is TGCGCCAGCAGTGAGTTAGACCGGGGACGGGACTATGGCTACACCTTC. The J gene is TRBJ1-2, the V gene TRBV10-2; a weak D match, TRBD1 (5 bases). With 1 base removed from V and 3 bases from J, the gap between germline ends came to 15 bases. CDR3 length equals 16 residues. From germline, CDR1 is WSHSY and CDR2 SAAADI.

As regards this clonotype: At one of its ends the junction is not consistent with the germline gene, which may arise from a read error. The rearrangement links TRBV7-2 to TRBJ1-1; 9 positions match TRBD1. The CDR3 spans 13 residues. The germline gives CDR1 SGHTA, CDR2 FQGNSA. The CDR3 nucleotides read TGTGCCGGCAGCGTGACAGGGGGGACTGAAGCTTTCTTT. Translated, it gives CAGSVTGGTEAFF.

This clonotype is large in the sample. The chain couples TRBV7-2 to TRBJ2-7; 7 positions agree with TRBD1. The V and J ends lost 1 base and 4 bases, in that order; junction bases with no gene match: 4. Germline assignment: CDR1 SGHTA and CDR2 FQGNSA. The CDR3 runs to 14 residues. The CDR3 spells CASSLGGGLYEQYF. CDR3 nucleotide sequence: TGTGCCAGCAGCTTAGGAGGGGGCTTATACGAGCAGTACTTC.

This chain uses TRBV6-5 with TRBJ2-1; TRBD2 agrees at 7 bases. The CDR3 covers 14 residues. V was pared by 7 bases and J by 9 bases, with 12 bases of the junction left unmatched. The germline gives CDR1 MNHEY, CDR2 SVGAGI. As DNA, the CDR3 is TGTGCCAGCACGCTGGGGTCGGGGGGAGCTGAGCAGTTCTTC. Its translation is CASTLGSGGAEQFF.

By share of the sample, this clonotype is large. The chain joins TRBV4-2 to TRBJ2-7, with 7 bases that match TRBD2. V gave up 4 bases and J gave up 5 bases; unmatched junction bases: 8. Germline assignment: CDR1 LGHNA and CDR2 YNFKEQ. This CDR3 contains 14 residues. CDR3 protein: CASSPTGGRDEQYF. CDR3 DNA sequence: TGTGCCAGCAGCCCAACGGGGGGTCGGGACGAGCAGTACTTC.

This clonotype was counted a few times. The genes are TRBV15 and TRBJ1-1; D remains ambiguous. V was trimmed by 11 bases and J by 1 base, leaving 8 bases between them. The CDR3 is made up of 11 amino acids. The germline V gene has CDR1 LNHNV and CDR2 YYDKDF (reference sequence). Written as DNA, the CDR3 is TGTGCCTCTGGAGAGAACACTGAAGCTTTCTTT. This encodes CASGENTEAFF.

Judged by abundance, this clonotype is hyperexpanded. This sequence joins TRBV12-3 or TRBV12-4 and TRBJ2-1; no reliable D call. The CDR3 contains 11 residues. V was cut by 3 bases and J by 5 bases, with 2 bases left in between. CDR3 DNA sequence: TGTGCCAGCAGTTTCAACAATGAGCAGTTCTTC. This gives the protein CASSFNNEQFF.

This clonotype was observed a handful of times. CDR3 nucleotide sequence: TGCGCCAGCAGCTATAGTCCCGGGGCTCTCTACTTC. It is translated as CASSYSPGALYF. V gene TRBV4-1 combines with J gene TRBJ2-7, with D perhaps assigned TRBD1 or TRBD2 (5 bases each). Germline V CDR1 and CDR2: MGHRA, YSYEKL. This CDR3 has 12 residues. Trimming cost V 5 bases and J 13 bases, with 18 bases left between them.

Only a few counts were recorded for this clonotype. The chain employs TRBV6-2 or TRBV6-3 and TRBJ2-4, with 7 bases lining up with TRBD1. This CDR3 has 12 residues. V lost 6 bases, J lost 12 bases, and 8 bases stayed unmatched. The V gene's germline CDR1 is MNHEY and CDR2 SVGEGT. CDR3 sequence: CASSQDRVYQYF. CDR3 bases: TGTGCCAGCAGCCAAGACAGGGTTTATCAGTACTTC.